This T cell receptor beta chain was sequenced during a study of beta chain features in type 1 diabetes. Overall study findings and caveats: All four CD4+ subsets of Type 1 diabetes patients contained TCRB CDR3s that were moderately but significantly shorter. Patients' naive, central memory and Treg TCRB repertoires seemed closer to one another than those of healthy donors.

The CDR3 runs 16 residues. Germline V CDR1 and CDR2: LNHNV, YYDKDF (reference sequence). Trimming shortened V by 1 base and J by 1 base, and 13 bases separated the two germline ends. Isolated RNA was reverse transcribed in full, so expressed TCRB transcripts were sequenced. Repertoires were generated with immunoSEQ multiplex PCR, while TCRdb's copy carries only in-frame clones and drops some. Among roughly 500,000 clones listed, 30% were seen once. This clone came up a few times. Its specificity is not known. The TCR comes from a man aged 18 to 29 in good health. V usage is TRBV15 and J usage is TRBJ2-5; D is unclear. Material for sequencing was naive CD4+ T cells from blood. CDR3 protein: CATSRGSQSFQETQYF. In nucleotides, the CDR3 is TGTGCCACCAGCAGAGGGTCACAGTCGTTCCAAGAGACCCAGTACTTC.